This is a list of T cell receptor beta chains from one sample in a study of blood T cell repertoires in COVID-19. Only in-frame clones appear in the TCRdb table, and some are missing; sequencing was by immunoSEQ multiplex PCR. The top ten hold 4.9% of the sample, which has some 80,000 clones, around nine tenths seen once. The sequencing sample was made of peripheral blood. These receptors originate from a woman aged 80 or over with active or convalescent COVID-19. Each CDR3 is given with its conserved first and last residue. Each record gives: CDR3 protein, CDR3 length, J gene, clone size, V gene. Where a row states a size, it is once, few, many or the class of an expanded clone; other rows omit it.

CDR3 protein: CASSRGYLRGEKLFF
CDR3 length: 15
J gene: TRBJ1-4
clone size: -
V gene: TRBV27

CDR3 protein: CASSLGQGSTEAFF
CDR3 length: 14
J gene: TRBJ1-1
clone size: -
V gene: TRBV7-3

CDR3 protein: CASSPNFVSASPYNEQFF
CDR3 length: 18
J gene: TRBJ2-1
clone size: -
V gene: TRBV5-5

CDR3 protein: CASRTGSGNTIYF
CDR3 length: 13
J gene: TRBJ1-3
clone size: -
V gene: TRBV27

CDR3 protein: CASSQSPDEQYF
CDR3 length: 12
J gene: TRBJ2-7
clone size: few
V gene: TRBV23-1

CDR3 protein: CATQPGSANTGELFF
CDR3 length: 15
J gene: TRBJ2-2
clone size: once
V gene: TRBV19

CDR3 protein: CASSVVLREFIAQETQYF
CDR3 length: 18
J gene: TRBJ2-5
clone size: -
V gene: TRBV9

CDR3 protein: CASSSQGYEQYF
CDR3 length: 12
J gene: TRBJ2-7
clone size: -
V gene: TRBV11-2

CDR3 protein: CASSATTSHNEQFF
CDR3 length: 14
J gene: TRBJ2-1
clone size: once
V gene: TRBV5-1

CDR3 protein: CASSHGTSGTRARHEDTQYF
CDR3 length: 20
J gene: TRBJ2-3
clone size: -
V gene: TRBV3-1/TRBV3-2

CDR3 protein: CASSPSDQPQHF
CDR3 length: 12
J gene: TRBJ1-5
clone size: -
V gene: TRBV28

CDR3 protein: CASSSWDTNPNTEAFF
CDR3 length: 16
J gene: TRBJ1-1
clone size: -
V gene: TRBV27

CDR3 protein: CASSIAVGSNYGYTF
CDR3 length: 15
J gene: TRBJ1-2
clone size: -
V gene: TRBV19

CDR3 protein: CASSHGLAGGPDTQYF
CDR3 length: 16
J gene: TRBJ2-3
clone size: -
V gene: TRBV27

CDR3 protein: CATSSGGTETYEQYF
CDR3 length: 15
J gene: TRBJ2-7
clone size: -
V gene: TRBV24-1

CDR3 protein: CASSPRQGSNEKLFF
CDR3 length: 15
J gene: TRBJ1-4
clone size: -
V gene: TRBV18

CDR3 protein: CASSITSTPQGYTF
CDR3 length: 14
J gene: TRBJ1-2
clone size: -
V gene: TRBV19

CDR3 protein: CASRLAENRDEQFF
CDR3 length: 14
J gene: TRBJ2-1
clone size: few
V gene: TRBV5-1

CDR3 protein: CARRGRGGGTGELFF
CDR3 length: 15
J gene: TRBJ2-2
clone size: -
V gene: TRBV19

CDR3 protein: CASSLQRQGAGVYGYTF
CDR3 length: 17
J gene: TRBJ1-2
clone size: -
V gene: TRBV28

CDR3 protein: CASSVSGTTETQYF
CDR3 length: 14
J gene: TRBJ2-5
clone size: -
V gene: TRBV9

CDR3 protein: CASSTYGTVNEKLFF
CDR3 length: 15
J gene: TRBJ1-4
clone size: once
V gene: TRBV3-1/TRBV3-2

CDR3 protein: CASSQEGQYNEQFF
CDR3 length: 14
J gene: TRBJ2-1
clone size: -
V gene: TRBV4-3

CDR3 protein: CASNGAHGTSPLHF
CDR3 length: 14
J gene: TRBJ1-6
clone size: once
V gene: TRBV27

CDR3 protein: CASASGARYEQYF
CDR3 length: 13
J gene: TRBJ2-7
clone size: -
V gene: TRBV19

CDR3 protein: CASSSWTGETQYF
CDR3 length: 13
J gene: TRBJ2-5
clone size: -
V gene: TRBV7-2

CDR3 protein: CATSRARANIQYF
CDR3 length: 13
J gene: TRBJ2-4
clone size: -
V gene: TRBV15

CDR3 protein: CASSPLDSGGAGGETQYF
CDR3 length: 18
J gene: TRBJ2-5
clone size: -
V gene: TRBV18

CDR3 protein: CASTHGASGGAVDEQFF
CDR3 length: 17
J gene: TRBJ2-1
clone size: -
V gene: TRBV5-1

CDR3 protein: CASSLGTSGYTDTQYF
CDR3 length: 16
J gene: TRBJ2-3
clone size: -
V gene: TRBV10-2

CDR3 protein: CASSQDRTGTYNEQFF
CDR3 length: 16
J gene: TRBJ2-1
clone size: -
V gene: TRBV4-1

CDR3 protein: CASSPQAPHGGNQPQHF
CDR3 length: 17
J gene: TRBJ1-5
clone size: -
V gene: TRBV2

CDR3 protein: CASSVGLAGGLNEQFF
CDR3 length: 16
J gene: TRBJ2-1
clone size: -
V gene: TRBV19

CDR3 protein: CASSGQTTNEKLFF
CDR3 length: 14
J gene: TRBJ1-4
clone size: -
V gene: TRBV25-1

CDR3 protein: CASRKHAGTGSYEQYF
CDR3 length: 16
J gene: TRBJ2-7
clone size: -
V gene: TRBV28

CDR3 protein: CASSLEPGDTGELFF
CDR3 length: 15
J gene: TRBJ2-2
clone size: -
V gene: TRBV11-2

CDR3 protein: CASSYGGTGGNEKLFF
CDR3 length: 16
J gene: TRBJ1-4
clone size: -
V gene: TRBV6-5

CDR3 protein: CASSSPLAASYNEQFF
CDR3 length: 16
J gene: TRBJ2-1
clone size: medium-sized
V gene: TRBV28

CDR3 protein: CASSRTSGYNEQFF
CDR3 length: 14
J gene: TRBJ2-1
clone size: -
V gene: TRBV6-2/TRBV6-3

CDR3 protein: CASSYSSLVAGELFF
CDR3 length: 15
J gene: TRBJ2-2
clone size: once
V gene: TRBV6-6

CDR3 protein: CASSLSGPYNEQFF
CDR3 length: 14
J gene: TRBJ2-1
clone size: -
V gene: TRBV11-3

CDR3 protein: CASSSSPGGSYEQYF
CDR3 length: 15
J gene: TRBJ2-7
clone size: -
V gene: TRBV5-6

CDR3 protein: CASSSASGYNEQFF
CDR3 length: 14
J gene: TRBJ2-1
clone size: -
V gene: TRBV6-5

CDR3 protein: CASRPRQAGNQPQHF
CDR3 length: 15
J gene: TRBJ1-5
clone size: -
V gene: TRBV19